Sequencing of this TCR beta chain was carried out in a study of immune evolution from preneoplasia to lung adenocarcinoma (dated by TCRdb to 2020 to 2022). With regard to the full study: HLA loss of heterozygosity was seen in roughly 6.6%, 14% and 36% of AIS, MIA and ADC lesions, and in no AAH lesions. The study profiled immune contexture across lung adenocarcinoma precursors and invasive adenocarcinoma using immune gene expression, TCR sequencing and multiplex immunofluorescence. Resected precursor lesions (AAH, AIS, MIA) and invasive adenocarcinomas were each compared against paired morphologically normal lung tissue. Sample size was based on specimen availability rather than a prior power calculation. The immune data were combined with whole exome sequencing and methylation data from the same cohort of nodules. The overall cohort was made up of around 51 patients with pulmonary nodules who had surgical resection. TCR sequencing data came from approximately 51 patients. The study reported that approximately 98 samples were used for TCR sequencing. POLYSOLVER was used to infer class I HLA alleles from exome data, and LOHHLA was used to detect allele-specific HLA loss. The research as a whole found: The highest top T cell clone frequencies were observed in normal lung, and a progressive decrease in top T cell clone frequencies appeared to occur from AAH through AIS, MIA and invasive adenocarcinoma. Normal lung showed the highest clonality, whereas later-stage lesions appeared to have higher T cell density and diversity but lower clonality. Because all patients came from Japan and China, whether the findings apply to Western populations was uncertain. The findings were based on association rather than direct causation, and larger cohorts with long-term follow-up and longitudinal biopsies were deemed needed. KRAS-mutant nodules showed the highest T cell clonality compared with EGFR-mutant or double wild-type lesions.

This clone was picked up a small number of times. No antigen is known for it. No base quality values were provided; no much bigger clone lies one nucleotide off. The patients had resection in Japan or China between the mid-2010s and the late 2010s. Histologic diagnosis of each case was confirmed independently by two lung cancer pathologists on H&E slides. To enrich premalignant or tumor cells for nucleic acid extraction, macro-dissection was performed after pathologic assessment. DNA was isolated from FFPE tissue using the AllPrep DNA/RNA FFPE Kit. V lost 3 bases and J lost 4 bases, and the count of bases not matched to a germline gene is 10. The germline V gene provides CDR1 SGHAT and CDR2 FQNNGV. Counted from cysteine to phenylalanine, this CDR3 has 16 amino acids. Only the CDR3 DNA stays, 48 bases, in frame from base 1. Using the immunoSEQ hsTCRbeta Kit, TCR beta CDR3 regions were sequenced from DNA. In the original analysis: TCR sequencing data were analysed with the ImmunoSEQ Analyzer. T cell clonality was calculated on productive rearrangements as 1 minus Pielou's evenness. The inverse Simpson index, applied to productive templates, was used to measure T cell diversity. T cell density was TCR beta template counts normalized to usable DNA, estimated by amplifying and sequencing housekeeping genes. TCR metrics were compared across histologic stages using two-sided Kruskal-Wallis tests. Sourced from immuneACCESS, this table was stored by TCRdb with only in-frame sequences that have V and J called. A share of the clones is absent; for the studies checked, an unresolved V gene accounts for under half, and the remainder has no known explanation. The V and J calls and clone size come from that table; D and trimming were worked out from the DNA. This sample comprises about 41,000 clones, around 79% of them detected only once. The top ten constitute approximately 4.6% of the sample.

The sequence joins TRBV11-2 to TRBJ2-7, with 9 bases matching TRBD2. This TCR came from a person in their 60s with lung adenocarcinoma. The sequencing sample was made of FFPE invasive lung adenocarcinoma tissue. Interpreted using the paper, the cell subset or site label stands for: frankly invasive lung adenocarcinoma (ADC). The DNA sequence is TGTGCCAGCAGCTTTAGCGGGAGCACTCTTATATACGAGCAGTACTTC. Its product reads: CASSFSGSTLIYEQYF.